This TCR beta chain emerged from a study of cytomegalovirus exposure and HLA in healthy donors. Study-level background: The 120 or so validation repertoires were produced on the same platform as the 700 or so repertoires of the first cohort. This was reported in a later analysis.

In the case of this clone: Its antigen remains unknown.

Some clones are missing from TCRdb's copy, which holds only in-frame ones; the method was immunoSEQ multiplex PCR. The data hold about 240,000 clones, with 85% to 90% observed a single time. Study-wide results and limits: Among TCR sequences, most were rare, though some public TCRs appeared in many donors.

The CDR3 length is 15 residues. Trimming at V came to 6 bases and at J to 1 base, leaving 5 bases not matched to a gene. Germline CDR1 reads LNHDA; CDR2 reads SQIVND (reference sequence). This chain links TRBV19 with TRBJ1-4; TRBD1 matches 7 bases. The material sequenced was PBMCs. The source is a young man in good health and CMV-seronegative. Here the CDR3 DNA reads TGTGCCAGTAGGACAGGGACGGGAACTAATGAAAAACTGTTTTTT. Protein: CASRTGTGTNEKLFF.